This TCR beta chain comes out of a study of cytomegalovirus exposure and HLA in healthy donors. The wider study: Earlier work reported 117 million unique TCR beta sequences from roughly 180 million T cells. Findings and caveats of the study: Researchers reported in a later analysis that a missense DCLRE1C variant was tied to TCR beta V- and J-gene trimming. A list of 150 to 200 TCR beta chains associated with cytomegalovirus was given. Association with HLA alleles at 0.05 false discovery rate was found for around 17,000 TCR beta sequences in a later analysis.

In regard to this clone: The antigen remains unidentified.

Germline-derived CDR1 and CDR2 are SQVTM and ANQGSEA. CDR3 length: 12 residues. V gave up 6 bases and J gave up 9 bases; unmatched junction bases: 6. The PCR ran on 60 Vbeta and 13 Jbeta primers. Profiling relied on immunoSEQ multiplex PCR, and the TCRdb table lists in-frame clones only, not all of them. The profile shows roughly 200,000 clones, around 80% of them singletons. The clonotype comes from a woman between 18 and 29 years old in good health and CMV-seronegative. The sequenced sample consisted of PBMCs. This chain connects TRBV29-1 to TRBJ2-1, with 9 bases matching TRBD2. CDR3: CSVGGLAVEQFF. The CDR3 coding sequence is TGCAGCGTCGGGGGACTAGCTGTTGAGCAGTTCTTC.